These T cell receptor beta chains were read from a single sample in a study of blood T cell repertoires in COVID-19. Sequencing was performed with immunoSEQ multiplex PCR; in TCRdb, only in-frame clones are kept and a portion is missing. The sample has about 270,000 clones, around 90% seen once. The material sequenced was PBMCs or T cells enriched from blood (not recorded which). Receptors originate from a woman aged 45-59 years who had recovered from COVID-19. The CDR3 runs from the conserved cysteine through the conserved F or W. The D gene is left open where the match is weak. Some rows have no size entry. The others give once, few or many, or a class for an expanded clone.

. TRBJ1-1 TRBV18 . TGTGCCAGCTCACAAAACGGGGGTCTGGTGAACACTGAAGCTTTCTTT CASSQNGGLVNTEAFF
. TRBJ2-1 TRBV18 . TGTGCCAGCTCACCAAGTCCGGGACTGGCATACAATGAGCAGTTCTTC CASSPSPGLAYNEQFF
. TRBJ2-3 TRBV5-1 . TGCGCCAGCAGCTTGGGGGGGGCAGATACGCAGTATTTT CASSLGGADTQYF
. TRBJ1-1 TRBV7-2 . TGTGCCAGCAGCTTATTTGTCCTAACAGGAGTTATGAACACTGAAGCTTTCTTT CASSLFVLTGVMNTEAFF
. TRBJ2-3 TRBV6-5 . TGTGCCAGCAGGGTAGGACGGGGTAATAGAGATACGCAGTATTTT CASRVGRGNRDTQYF
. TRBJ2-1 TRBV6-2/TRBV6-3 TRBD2 TGTGCCAGCAGCCCTTCGGGGCTAGCGGTCTACAATGAGCAGTTCTTC CASSPSGLAVYNEQFF
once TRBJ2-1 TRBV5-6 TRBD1 TGTGCCAGCAGCTTGGGGACAGGGGGGTATAATGAGCAGTTCTTC CASSLGTGGYNEQFF
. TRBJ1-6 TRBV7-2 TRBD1 TGTGCCAGCAGCTTAGACAGGGGAAATTCACCCCTCCACTTT CASSLDRGNSPLHF
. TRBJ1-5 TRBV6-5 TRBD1 TGTGCCAGCAGTTACTCACGGACAGGGGGAGGTCAGCCCCAGCATTTT CASSYSRTGGGQPQHF
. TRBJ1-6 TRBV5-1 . TGCGCCAGCAGCCCGGCGGCGGGGAGCAGGTCACCCCTCCACTTT CASSPAAGSRSPLHF
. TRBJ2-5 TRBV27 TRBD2 TGTGCCAGCAGTCCACCGGGACTAGCGGGAGCAAAGGAGACCCAGTACTTC CASSPPGLAGAKETQYF
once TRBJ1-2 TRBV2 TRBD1 TGTGCCAGCATCGGACAGGGATGGATAGGCGGCTACACCTTC CASIGQGWIGGYTF
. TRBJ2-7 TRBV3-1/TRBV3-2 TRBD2 TGTGCCAGCAGCCAAGCTCTGCGGGAGAGCTACGAGCAGTACTTC CASSQALRESYEQYF
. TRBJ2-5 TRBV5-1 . TGCGCCAGCAGCTTGGGGGGCGGTCAAGAGACCCAGTACTTC CASSLGGGQETQYF
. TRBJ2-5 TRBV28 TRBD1 TGTGCCAGCAGTTTACCCGGACAGGTTCAAGAGACCCAGTACTTC CASSLPGQVQETQYF
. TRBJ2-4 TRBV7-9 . TGTGCCAGCAGCGGCCTCGGGGGAGCCAAAAACATTCAGTACTTC CASSGLGGAKNIQYF
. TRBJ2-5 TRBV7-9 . TGTGCCAGCAGCTTAGGATTGGGGACTGGGTGGGAGACCCAGTACTTC CASSLGLGTGWETQYF
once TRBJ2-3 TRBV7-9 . TGTGCCAGCAGCTTACTAGCAGCCTCAGAGACAGATACGCAGTATTTT CASSLLAASETDTQYF
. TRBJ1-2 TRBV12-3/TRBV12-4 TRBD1 TGTGCCAGCAGACAAACAGGGGGCGGTGGCTACACCTTC CASRQTGGGGYTF
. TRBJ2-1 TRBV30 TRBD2 TGTGCCTGGAGTGTTTCCCCGGGGGGTGAGCAGTTCTTC CAWSVSPGGEQFF
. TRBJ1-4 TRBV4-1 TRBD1 TGCGCCAGCAGCCAAACGACAGGGGTAGGAACTAATGAAAAACTGTTTTTT CASSQTTGVGTNEKLFF
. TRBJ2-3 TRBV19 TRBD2 TGTGCCAGTAGTATTCTCAGCGGGGCTCCTGATACGCAGTATTTT CASSILSGAPDTQYF
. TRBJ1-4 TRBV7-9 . TGTGCCAGCAGCCAACGCCAGGGCGGTGAAAAACTGTTTTTT CASSQRQGGEKLFF
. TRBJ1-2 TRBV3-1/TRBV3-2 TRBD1 TGTGCCAGCAGTATGACAGGGGGCGTGAATGGCTACACCTTC CASSMTGGVNGYTF
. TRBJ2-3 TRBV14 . TGTGCCAGCAGCCAAGGGAGCAGCGGGAGCACAGATACGCAGTATTTT CASSQGSSGSTDTQYF
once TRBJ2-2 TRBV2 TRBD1 TGTGCCAGCACCGGGACAGGGGAATCCGGGGAGCTGTTTTTT CASTGTGESGELFF
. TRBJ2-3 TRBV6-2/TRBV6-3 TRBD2 TGTGCCAGCAGTTACGGGGGGGAGACAGATACGCAGTATTTT CASSYGGETDTQYF
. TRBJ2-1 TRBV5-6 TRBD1 TGTGCCAGCAGTCCCGGGACAGGGATCTACAATGAGCAGTTCTTC CASSPGTGIYNEQFF
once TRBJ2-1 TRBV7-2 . TGTGCCAGCAGCCCCCAGACCGGGGTAACCTACAATGAGCAGTTCTTC CASSPQTGVTYNEQFF
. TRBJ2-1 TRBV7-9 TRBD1 TGTGCCAGCAGCTCCCAATTTAGGACAGGGAGGAATGAGCAGTTCTTC CASSSQFRTGRNEQFF
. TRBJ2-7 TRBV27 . TGTGCCAGCAGTTTATCAAACGGCGAGCAGTACTTC CASSLSNGEQYF
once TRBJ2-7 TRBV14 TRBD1 TGTGCCAGCAGCCATAGGGACAGCGAAAACTACGAGCAGTACTTC CASSHRDSENYEQYF
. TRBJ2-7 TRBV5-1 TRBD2 TGCGCCAGCAGCTTGGTGGCCATGACTAGCGGTTCCTACGAGCAGTACTTC CASSLVAMTSGSYEQYF